This T cell receptor (beta chain) was obtained from a study of cytomegalovirus exposure and HLA in healthy donors. Overall study findings and caveats: A classifier reportedly called cytomegalovirus status with high sensitivity and specificity. Specificity of three CMV-associated chains for CMV antigens was verified in vitro.

Germline V gene sequence: CDR1 SGHTA, CDR2 FQGNSA. The CDR3 is made up of 14 amino acids. V was pared by 5 bases and J by 4 bases, with 5 bases of the junction left unmatched. Profiling relied on immunoSEQ multiplex PCR, and the TCRdb table lists in-frame clones only, not all of them. The sample includes about 250,000 clones, roughly 84% of them seen just once. Remarks on this clone: What it binds is not known.

The receptor was isolated from a man aged 18 to 30 in good health and CMV-seropositive. The genes are TRBV7-2 and TRBJ2-1; 7 positions agree with TRBD2. The sequencing input was PBMCs. The DNA of the CDR3 is TGTGCCAGCAGCCCAGGGACTACTTACAATGAGCAGTTCTTC. Amino acid sequence: CASSPGTTYNEQFF.